This TCR beta chain was found in a study of vaccination effects on CD4 cells after COVID-19. In the ViraFEST assay, antigen-specific CD4+ clonotypes were identified by expansion after peptide-pool stimulation. Subsequent to about 10 days of culture, CD4+ T cells were isolated. Two-dose vaccination with either BNT162b2 or mRNA-1273 was given to the participants. Culturing of two million PBMC per well took place with approximately 10 IU/ml IL-2 and around 10 ug/ml peptides. Days 3 and 7 were when half the medium was replaced with IL-2 medium. This clone occurred a few times. Its matching antigen is unknown. TCRdb's copy holds only in-frame clones and misses some; the assay was immunoSEQ multiplex PCR. There are approximately 24,000 clones in the sample; roughly 81% occur only once, and approximately 5.6% lies in the top ten. Germline-derived CDR1 and CDR2 are SGHAT and FQNNGV. This CDR3 has 11 residues. The V and J ends lost 5 bases and 9 bases, in that order; junction bases with no gene match: 2.

The sample here was CD4+ T cells from PBMCs cultured with SARS-CoV-2 spike peptides, taken after COVID-19 vaccination. This receptor was obtained from a human donor who received a COVID-19 vaccine. Some clones in this sample may be carry-over from other donors' samples. The chain is built from TRBV11-2 and TRBJ2-3; 7 nucleotides match TRBD2. CDR3 amino acids: CASSPAGTQYF. CDR3 coding DNA: TGTGCCAGCAGCCCAGCGGGGACGCAGTATTTT.